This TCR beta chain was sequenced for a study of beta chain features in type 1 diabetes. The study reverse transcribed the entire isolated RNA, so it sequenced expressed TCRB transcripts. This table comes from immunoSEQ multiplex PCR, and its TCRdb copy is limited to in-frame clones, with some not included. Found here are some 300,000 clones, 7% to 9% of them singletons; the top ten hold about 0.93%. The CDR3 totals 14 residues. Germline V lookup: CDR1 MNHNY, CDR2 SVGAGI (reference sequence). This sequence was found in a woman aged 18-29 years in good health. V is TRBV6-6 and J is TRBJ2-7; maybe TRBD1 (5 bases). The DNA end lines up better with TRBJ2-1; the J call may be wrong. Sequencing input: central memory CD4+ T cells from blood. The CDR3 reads CASSYGRVNNEQFF. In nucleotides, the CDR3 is TGTGCCAGCAGTTACGGCAGGGTAAACAATGAGCAGTTCTTC.